This T cell receptor beta chain appears in the sequencing data of a study of cytomegalovirus exposure and HLA in healthy donors. Study-wide findings and caveats: Some V segments could not be told apart, so they were left out, TRBV6-2 and TRBV6-3 among them.

Vbeta (60) and Jbeta (13) primers were used in the PCR. Measured with immunoSEQ multiplex PCR; TCRdb has only the in-frame clones, and not every one. The sample shows around 170,000 clones, 80% of them seen only once. The CDR3 consists of 16 residues. Trimming removed 2 bases from V and 8 bases from J; junction bases left unmatched: 9. Per the germline V gene, CDR1 is SGHVS and CDR2 is FNYEAQ. The donors (healthy individuals) were bone marrow donors. Remarks on this clone: Antigen unknown.

This receptor was taken from a man aged 40-49 years in good health and CMV-seronegative. The J gene is TRBJ2-1, the V gene TRBV7-6, with TRBD2 identical over 10 bases. Sequenced material: PBMCs. DNA for the CDR3: TGTGCCAGCAGCTTACTAGCGGGAGCCCCAGGGGATGAGCAGTTCTTC. It yields the protein CASSLLAGAPGDEQFF.